This note documents a single TCR beta chain sequence. The antigen remains undetermined. V gave up 4 bases and J gave up 4 bases; unmatched junction bases: 9. Per germline, CDR1 DFQATT and CDR2 SNEGSKA (reference sequence). The CDR3 covers 15 residues. These data are taken from a study of blood T cells in healthy people across ages. A J-beta primer mix and a sample-barcoded 5' primer were used in a second PCR of about 7 to 12 cycles. Every cDNA molecule bore a tag from a template-switch adaptor containing 12 random nucleotides. TCRdb analysed the 5' RACE reads with MiXCR anew, one entry per CDR3 protein. The sample holds some 1.7 million distinct CDR3 sequences, approximately 28% seen once. Every donor gave ten milliliters of peripheral blood. Per sample, at least 6 micrograms of total RNA were extracted. General observations from the study: Unsorted PBMCs ruled out conclusive naive versus antigen-experienced comparison.

This chain links TRBV20-1 with TRBJ2-3; 9 bases are a match to TRBD2. The clonotype comes from a woman under 40 in good health. The specimen was blood. This CDR3 reads CSAISTSGVADTQYF. In DNA form, the CDR3 reads TGCAGTGCTATCTCGACTAGCGGAGTCGCAGATACGCAGTATTTT.